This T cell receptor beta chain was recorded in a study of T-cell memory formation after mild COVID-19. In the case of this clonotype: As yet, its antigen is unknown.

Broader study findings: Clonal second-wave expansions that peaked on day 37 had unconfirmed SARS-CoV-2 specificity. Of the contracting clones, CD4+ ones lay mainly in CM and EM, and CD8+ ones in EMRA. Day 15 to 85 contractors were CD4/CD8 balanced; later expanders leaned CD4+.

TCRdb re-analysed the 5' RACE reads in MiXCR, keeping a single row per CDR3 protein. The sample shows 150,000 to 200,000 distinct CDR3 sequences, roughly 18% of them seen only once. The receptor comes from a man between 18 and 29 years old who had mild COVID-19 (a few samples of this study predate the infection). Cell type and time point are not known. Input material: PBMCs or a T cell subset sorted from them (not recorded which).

CDR3 amino acids: CASSQEGMGDSPLHF. The CDR3 region has the DNA TGCGCCAGCAGCCAAGAAGGGATGGGAGATTCACCCCTCCACTTT. This chain uses TRBV4-3 with TRBJ1-6; D gene unclear. CDR3 length: 15 residues. Germline CDR1 LGHNA, CDR2 YSLEER. V dropped 0 bases and J dropped 8 bases, with 11 bases sitting between them.